The 27 T cell receptor beta chains given below trace back to one sample, sequenced in a study of T cells in Graves' hyperthyroidism and ophthalmopathy. TCR beta CDR3 sequences were amplified from RNA transcripts. The HTBI primer set was used in a first-round RT-PCR of the TCR CDR3. TCRdb re-derived calls from the multiplex PCR reads in MiXCR, one entry per CDR3 protein. This table has 300,000 to 400,000 distinct CDR3 sequences, 18% appearing once. The sample taken for sequencing was blood. The source is a woman in her 50s with Graves' hyperthyroidism.

The table lists this clonotype with many counts. V is TRBV11-1 and J is TRBJ2-5; TRBD2 agrees at 7 bases. Germline assignment: CDR1 SGHAT and CDR2 FQDESV (reference sequence). Unmatched junction bases numbered 3, after V lost 2 bases and J lost 0 bases. The CDR3 has 15 amino acids. The CDR3 DNA sequence: TGTGCCAGCAGCTTAAATGCGGGAGACCAAGAGACCCAGTACTTC. Its translation: CASSLNAGDQETQYF.

A remark on this clonotype: One base away lies a much larger clone, so this may be a sequencing read error. V is TRBV28 and J is TRBJ2-2; 8 positions match TRBD1. Trimming removed 3 bases from V and 4 bases from J; junction bases left unmatched: 4. Germline V lookup: CDR1 MDHEN, CDR2 SYDVKM. The CDR3 covers 15 residues. The CDR3 sequence is CASSLGQESTGELFF. The CDR3 DNA follows: TGTGCCAGCAGTTTGGGACAGGAAAGCACCGGGGAGCTGTTTTTT.

This clonotype was seen ten or more times. The V call is TRBV6-2 or TRBV6-3, the J call TRBJ2-7; the D is unclear. Germline V gene lookup returns CDR1 MNHEY and CDR2 SVGEGT. The CDR3 loop spans 14 amino acids. The V gene lost 4 bases and the J gene lost 3 bases, with 13 bases spanning the gap. CDR3 coding DNA: TGTGCCAGCAGTTCCTTAACAGACCACTACGAGCAGTACTTC. Protein: CASSSLTDHYEQYF.

This clonotype has ten or more counts. The chain uses TRBV12-3 or TRBV12-4 and TRBJ2-1; TRBD2 agrees at 10 bases. V lost 6 bases, J lost 9 bases, and 8 bases stayed unmatched. This CDR3 spans 14 amino acids. In DNA form, the CDR3 reads TGTGCCAGCAGCCCGAGCGGGGGGGGGGTTGAGCAGTTCTTC. Translating gives CASSPSGGGVEQFF.

This clonotype was counted a few times. This rearrangement joins TRBV28 to TRBJ1-6, with D hard to call. Germline V gene sequence: CDR1 MDHEN, CDR2 SYDVKM. CDR3 length: 17 residues. Trimming pared 6 bases from V and 6 bases from J, leaving 21 bases between. CDR3 residues: CASRAWTPSAINSPLHF. CDR3 DNA: TGTGCCAGCAGGGCCTGGACTCCTTCAGCAATTAATTCACCCCTCCACTTT.

This clonotype was seen at least ten times. The chain has TRBV11-2 and TRBJ2-3, with 7 positions matching TRBD2. This CDR3 has 16 amino acids. Germline assignment: CDR1 SGHAT and CDR2 FQNNGV. The V gene end was trimmed by 5 bases and the J gene end by 0 bases; junction bases not matched to a gene: 8. CDR3 nucleotides: TGTGCCAGCAGCACCTGGACTAGTGCTAGCACAGATACGCAGTATTTT. It specifies CASSTWTSASTDTQYF.

The CDR3 DNA reads as TGCGCCAGCAGCAGGGACAGTCAACCCTACACTGAAGCTTTCTTT. This sequence encodes CASSRDSQPYTEAFF. The chain links TRBV4-1 to TRBJ1-1; 7 positions match TRBD1. CDR1 is MGHRA, CDR2 YSYEKL, per germline. V dropped 5 bases and J dropped 3; count of bases not matched to a gene: 9. CDR3 length: 15 residues.

This clonotype has more than one count but fewer than ten. The rearrangement uses TRBV19 and TRBJ2-7, with 9 bases fitting TRBD2. V shed 2 bases and J 1 base; nucleotides not matched to a gene: 6. This CDR3 has 16 residues. CDR1 is LNHDA and CDR2 is SQIVND in the germline V gene (reference sequence). The DNA for the CDR3 is TGTGCCAGTAGTATAAGGTTAGCGGGAGAATCCTACGAGCAGTACTTC. Protein: CASSIRLAGESYEQYF.

This chain connects TRBV10-3 to TRBJ1-5, with 8 bases that match TRBD1. The germline gives CDR1 ENHRY, CDR2 SYGVKD. CDR3 length equals 13 residues. With V trimmed by 2 bases and J by 6 bases, 0 bases remained unmatched. The CDR3 is CAISEDRGQPQHF. Written as DNA, the CDR3 is TGTGCCATCAGTGAGGACAGGGGTCAGCCCCAGCATTTT.

This clonotype was detected only a few times. The chain couples TRBV10-3 to TRBJ2-1; 11 nucleotides match TRBD2. The length of the CDR3 is 14 residues. Germline values: CDR1 ENHRY, CDR2 SYGVKD. With 10 bases clipped from V and 7 bases from J, the junction kept 9 bases outside the gene matches. The chain's CDR3 is CATLAGGRANEQFF. CDR3 nucleotide sequence: TGTGCCACTTTAGCGGGAGGGCGGGCTAATGAGCAGTTCTTC.

In this sample, this clonotype turned up many times. This rearrangement joins TRBV15 to TRBJ2-7; no definite D call. CDR1 and CDR2 from the germline V gene are LNHNV and YYDKDF (reference sequence). This CDR3 has 15 amino acids. Trimming left V 3 bases short and J 5 bases short, with 17 bases between. The CDR3: CATSRPTGGLDEQYF. In DNA, the CDR3 is TGTGCCACCAGCAGGCCCACGGGTGGATTGGACGAGCAGTACTTC.

The table lists this clonotype with a few counts. The genes are TRBV4-1 and TRBJ1-5; D not resolved. Germline V gene lookup returns CDR1 MGHRA and CDR2 YSYEKL. Between the trimmed V and J ends, which lost 1 base and 0 bases, there was a span of 4 bases. This CDR3 contains 14 residues. CDR3 sequence reads: CASSQVGSNQPQHF. In DNA form, the CDR3 reads TGCGCCAGCAGCCAAGTGGGTAGCAATCAGCCCCAGCATTTT.

The rearrangement links TRBV5-6 to TRBJ2-1; 11 nucleotides align to TRBD2. J gave up 10 bases and V 4 bases, and 13 bases lay outside the gene matches. Germline V gene data show CDR1 as SGHDT and CDR2 as YYEEEE. This CDR3 has 16 amino acids. The CDR3: CASSRTVTGTSGEQFF. The CDR3 DNA is TGTGCCAGCAGCAGAACCGTCACCGGGACTAGCGGAGAGCAGTTCTTC.

This clonotype was found a few times. V is TRBV18 and J is TRBJ1-3; weak D call: TRBD1 (6 bases). CDR3 size: 17 residues. Germline assignment: CDR1 KGHSH and CDR2 LQKENI. V was trimmed by 4 bases and J by 2 bases, leaving 18 bases between them. Here the CDR3 reads CASSRLTTGSTGNTIYF. CDR3 nucleotide sequence: TGTGCCAGCTCACGACTTACGACAGGTAGTACTGGAAACACCATATATTTT.

The rearrangement links TRBV9 to TRBJ2-1, with D unresolved. Germline V lookup: CDR1 SGDLS, CDR2 YYNGEE. This CDR3 comprises 12 residues. V lost 3 bases and J 5 bases, leaving 6 bases between the germline ends. The CDR3 loop is CASSEQNNEQFF. In nucleotides, the CDR3 is TGTGCCAGCAGCGAACAGAACAATGAGCAGTTCTTC.

The V call is TRBV12-5, the J call TRBJ1-6, with 8 bases aligning to TRBD1. The CDR3 contains 16 residues. Per the germline V gene, CDR1 is LGHNT and CDR2 is FRNRAP. Germline trimming cut 4 bases from V and 8 bases from J; bases unmatched to any gene: 10. The CDR3 DNA sequence: TGTGCTAGTGGTTCGTGGCAGGGGGCCGGGGATTCACCCCTCCACTTT. Amino acid sequence: CASGSWQGAGDSPLHF.

This clonotype was counted ten times or more. The genes are TRBV2 and TRBJ1-4; a possible D gene is TRBD1 (5 bases). The CDR3 spans 14 residues. V was cut by 1 base and J by 5 bases, with 8 bases left in between. The germline V gene has CDR1 SNHLY and CDR2 FYNNEI. The CDR3 spells CASSEGGFNEKLFF. The CDR3 bases are TGTGCCAGCAGTGAAGGGGGGTTCAATGAAAAACTGTTTTTT.

The V call is TRBV7-9, the J call TRBJ1-2, with TRBD1 as a possible D gene (6 bases). This CDR3 has 15 residues. The ends were cut back, 2 bases at V and 4 bases at J, with 14 bases in the middle. Germline V lookup: CDR1 SEHNR, CDR2 FQNEAQ (reference sequence). CDR3 in amino acids: CASSLYETGFYGYTF. The DNA of the CDR3 is TGTGCCAGCAGCTTATACGAGACAGGATTCTATGGCTACACCTTC.

There are many counts of this clonotype. The DNA for the CDR3 is TGTGCCAGCAGTTTAGGGGCCATGCAGGTGGACGACGAGCAGTACGTC. Its protein is CASSLGAMQVDDEQYV. The rearrangement uses TRBV12-3 or TRBV12-4 and TRBJ2-7, with unresolved D. The germline V and J ends were trimmed by 1 base and 5 bases, with 18 bases remaining between them. There are 16 residues in the CDR3.

There are a few counts of this clonotype. The V call is TRBV20-1, the J call TRBJ2-7, with D perhaps matching TRBD1 (6 bases). Per the germline V gene, CDR1 is DFQATT and CDR2 is SNEGSKA (reference sequence). V was shortened by 2 bases and J by 2 bases, with 10 bases between the two germline ends. This CDR3 has 13 residues. This CDR3 is CSARWTAPYEQYV. CDR3 bases: TGCAGTGCTAGATGGACAGCCCCCTACGAGCAGTACGTC.

This clonotype was recorded at least ten times. This chain links TRBV11-2 with TRBJ2-3, with 8 positions matching TRBD1. V was pared by 5 bases and J by 4 bases, with 5 bases of the junction left unmatched. The CDR3 loop spans 14 amino acids. Germline CDR1 reads SGHAT; CDR2 reads FQNNGV. The CDR3 sequence: CASSQDRAADTQYF. CDR3 DNA sequence: TGTGCCAGCAGCCAGGACAGGGCCGCAGATACGCAGTATTTT.

This clonotype was picked up a small number of times. V usage is TRBV7-9 and J usage is TRBJ1-4; TRBD1 agrees at 8 bases. V was clipped by 5 bases and J by 5 bases; unmatched bases: 10. CDR1 is SEHNR, CDR2 FQNEAQ, per germline (reference sequence). CDR3 length: 16 residues. CDR3 sequence reads: CASSQSPGQANEKLFF. For the CDR3, the DNA is TGTGCCAGCAGCCAGAGTCCGGGACAGGCGAATGAAAAACTGTTTTTT.

This clonotype was recorded a few times. The chain combines TRBV6-1 with TRBJ2-2; no clear D gene. Germline-derived CDR1 and CDR2 are MNHNS and SASEGT. V shed 4 bases and J shed 5 bases, with 11 bases lying between them. The CDR3 length is 14 residues. The DNA for the CDR3 is TGTGCCAGCAGTGCCTCAAGTGAGACCGGGGAGCTGTTTTTT. Residues: CASSASSETGELFF.

In its sample, this clonotype was seen many times. This chain links TRBV2 with TRBJ1-2; D may be TRBD1 (5 bases). Deletions cut 4 bases from V and 4 bases from J, with 13 bases between. The CDR3 spans 14 residues. Germline V gene lookup returns CDR1 SNHLY and CDR2 FYNNEI. CDR3 coding DNA: TGTGCCAGCAGTGGAGTGACAGCTCTCTATGGCTACACCTTC. It yields the protein CASSGVTALYGYTF.

The chain recombines TRBV20-1 with TRBJ2-1; 8 bases align to TRBD2. The CDR3 is 16 residues long. Looked up from germline, CDR1 is DFQATT and CDR2 is SNEGSKA (reference sequence). V lost 0 bases, J lost 9 bases, and 13 bases stayed unmatched. CDR3 residues: CSARDRGGGGPIEQFF. The CDR3 coding sequence is TGCAGTGCTAGAGATCGGGGGGGCGGGGGGCCCATTGAGCAGTTCTTC.

V and J are TRBV10-3 and TRBJ1-2; possible D gene TRBD1, 5 bases. V was clipped by 7 bases and J by 0 bases, with 15 bases between them. The CDR3 runs to 15 residues. The germline gives CDR1 ENHRY, CDR2 SYGVKD. The CDR3: CAITEWGGPNYGYTF. The CDR3 coding sequence is TGTGCCATCACCGAGTGGGGGGGACCTAACTATGGCTACACCTTC.

This clonotype occurred many times. V gene TRBV28 combines with J gene TRBJ2-3; 9 nucleotides agree with TRBD2. Germline values: CDR1 MDHEN, CDR2 SYDVKM. There are 14 residues in the CDR3. Unmatched junction bases numbered 3, after V lost 8 bases and J lost 0 bases. The CDR3 reads CASFTSGSTDTQYF. CDR3 sequence (DNA): TGTGCCAGCTTTACTAGCGGGAGCACAGATACGCAGTATTTT.